The 16 T cell receptor beta chains listed next were all sequenced from one sample in a study of cytomegalovirus exposure and HLA in healthy donors. The table came from immunoSEQ multiplex PCR; TCRdb's copy has only in-frame clones and leaves some out. The sample contains about 72,000 clones, 94% of which appear only once. The sequenced sample was PBMCs. Source of these receptors: a woman aged 18-30 years in good health and CMV-seropositive.

The genes are TRBV7-2 and TRBJ1-6; tentatively, D is TRBD1 (6 bases). There are 15 residues in the CDR3. In germline, CDR1 is SGHTA, CDR2 FQGNSA. V lost 4 bases to trimming and J lost 0 bases, with 7 bases between them. The CDR3 nucleotides read TGTGCCAGCAGCTCGACAGGCTCCTATAATTCACCCCTCCACTTT. Translating gives CASSSTGSYNSPLHF.

The V gene is TRBV5-1, the J gene TRBJ1-5; a possible D gene is TRBD1 (5 bases). Between the trimmed V and J ends, which lost 2 bases and 7 bases, there was a span of 13 bases. The CDR3 has 14 amino acids. CDR1 and CDR2 (germline): SGHRS, YFSETQ. DNA of the CDR3: TGCGCCAGCAGCTTATGGGGGGTAGGACAGCCCCAGCATTTT. Translated, it gives CASSLWGVGQPQHF.

The chain has TRBV2 and TRBJ2-1; 8 bases match TRBD1. The germline V gene has CDR1 SNHLY and CDR2 FYNNEI. There are 15 residues in the CDR3. J gave up 6 bases and V 5 bases, and 9 bases lay outside the gene matches. This chain's CDR3 is CASSPPGQALNEQFF. CDR3 sequence (DNA): TGTGCCAGCAGTCCTCCGGGACAGGCCCTCAATGAGCAGTTCTTC.

The rearrangement joins TRBV6-4 to TRBJ2-7; 7 nucleotides match TRBD2. Trimming at V came to 4 bases and at J to 0 bases, leaving 3 bases not matched to a gene. This CDR3 has 14 amino acids. CDR1 and CDR2 from the germline V gene are MRHNA and SNTAGT. This chain's CDR3 is CASSGRGSSYEQYF. The CDR3 bases are TGTGCCAGCAGTGGGCGGGGGAGCTCCTACGAGCAGTACTTC.

The chain carries TRBV28 and TRBJ2-5, with a tentative D call TRBD2 (6 bases). V gave up 6 bases and J gave up 9 bases, with 20 bases separating them. The CDR3 length is 14 residues. Germline V gives CDR1 MDHEN, CDR2 SYDVKM. This CDR3 reads CASSPSLGGEAQYF. CDR3 nucleotides: TGTGCCAGCAGCCCGTCGTTGGGTGGGGAGGCCCAGTACTTC.

This clone has only a few counts. V is TRBV4-1 and J is TRBJ2-3; 12 positions agree with TRBD2. J lost 9 bases, V lost 10 bases, and 17 bases had no gene match. This CDR3 is built from 16 residues. CDR1 is MGHRA, CDR2 YSYEKL, per germline. CDR3 loop: CATWGLTSGSRGTQYF. CDR3 in DNA: TGCGCCACCTGGGGGCTGACTAGCGGGAGTCGGGGGACGCAGTATTTT.

CDR3 bases: TGTGCCAGCAGCCTTCGGACTAGCGGGGGGGCCGGGGAGCTGTTTTTT. Its translation: CASSLRTSGGAGELFF. The chain is built from TRBV11-3 and TRBJ2-2; 15 bases agree with TRBD2. This CDR3 has 16 residues. Germline CDR1 and CDR2: SGHNT and YENEEA. V lost 5 bases to trimming and J lost 6 bases; unmatched junction nucleotides: 4.

This rearrangement joins TRBV5-1 to TRBJ2-7, with D possibly TRBD2 on 5 matching bases. The V end lost 4 bases, the J end lost 0 bases, and 14 bases lay between the germline ends. CDR1 SGHRS and CDR2 YFSETQ come from the germline V gene. The CDR3 totals 15 residues. The CDR3 spells CASSMAGSASYEQYF. CDR3 nucleotide sequence: TGCGCCAGCAGCATGGCTGGTAGCGCCTCCTACGAGCAGTACTTC.

This chain connects TRBV6-1 to TRBJ2-2; 10 nucleotides align to TRBD2. Trimming cost V 2 bases and J 4 bases; bases outside gene matches: 10. CDR1 is MNHNS and CDR2 is SASEGT in the germline V gene. There are 18 residues in the CDR3. CDR3 sequence: CASSESPLAGEGTGELFF. CDR3 coding DNA: TGTGCCAGCAGTGAATCGCCTCTAGCGGGAGAGGGCACCGGGGAGCTGTTTTTT.

The CDR3 protein is CASSRFSGDYGYTF. CDR3 DNA sequence: TGTGCCAGCTCGAGGTTTTCGGGTGACTATGGCTACACCTTC. V usage is TRBV9 and J usage is TRBJ1-2; no clear D gene. Trimming pared 7 bases from V and 3 bases from J, leaving 16 bases between. The CDR3 contains 14 residues. CDR1 is SGDLS and CDR2 is YYNGEE in the germline V gene.

The CDR3 sequence is CSVAPAGGANVLTF. CDR3 bases: TGCAGCGTTGCGCCCGCGGGCGGGGCCAACGTCCTGACTTTC. This chain connects TRBV29-1 to TRBJ2-6; D may be TRBD2 (5 bases). Trimming removed 4 bases from V and 4 bases from J, with 11 bases in between. Germline V gene data show CDR1 as SQVTM and CDR2 as ANQGSEA. CDR3 length: 14 amino acids.

The V gene is TRBV18, the J gene TRBJ2-5; D remains ambiguous. The V end was cut by 3 bases, the J end by 2 bases, with 7 bases between. Germline-derived CDR1 and CDR2 are KGHSH and LQKENI. The CDR3 spans 13 residues. This CDR3 is CASSPGSQETQYF. For the CDR3, the DNA is TGTGCCAGCTCACCTGGCAGTCAAGAGACCCAGTACTTC.

The genes are TRBV6-6 and TRBJ1-2; 9 positions match TRBD1. This CDR3 comprises 15 residues. Germline V lookup: CDR1 MNHNY, CDR2 SVGAGI (reference sequence). With V trimmed by 0 bases and J by 9 bases, 8 bases remained unmatched. The CDR3 region is CASSYSPRTGGSYTF. CDR3 coding DNA: TGTGCCAGCAGTTACTCACCTAGAACAGGGGGCAGCTACACCTTC.

V usage is TRBV21-1 and J usage is TRBJ1-5; the table's D gene call, TRBD1, was not cross checked with the DNA. TRBV21-1 is marked as a pseudogene. CDR3 size: 16 residues. DNA of the CDR3: TGTGCCAGCAGCTACAACCGGGACAGGATATTTCAGCCCCAGCATTTT. Translation: CASSYNRDRIFQPQHF.

This sequence joins TRBV6-1 and TRBJ2-7, with a possible D match to TRBD1 (5 bases). Per the germline V gene, CDR1 is MNHNS and CDR2 is SASEGT. The CDR3 consists of 14 residues. The germline V and J ends were trimmed by 8 bases and 6 bases, with 20 bases remaining between them. The CDR3 spells CASRLGAGRGEQYF. In nucleotides, the CDR3 is TGTGCCAGCCGCCTTGGGGCAGGTCGAGGCGAGCAGTACTTC.

This chain connects TRBV18 to TRBJ1-2, with 8 nucleotides matching TRBD1. With V trimmed by 2 bases and J by 4 bases, 3 bases remained unmatched. CDR1 is KGHSH, CDR2 LQKENI, per germline. The CDR3 is made up of 14 amino acids. In DNA form, the CDR3 reads TGTGCCAGCTCACCAGGTGGACAGGGCTATGGCTACACCTTC. It encodes CASSPGGQGYGYTF.